The sequence of this T cell receptor beta chain was determined in a study of T cells in Graves' hyperthyroidism and ophthalmopathy. Study details: Peripheral blood draws took place at initial diagnosis, ahead of any treatment.

In this sample, this clonotype turned up many times. Subjects aged 18 to 65 presented with newly diagnosed hyperthyroidism of less than 2 months' duration. Using RNA transcripts as the source, TCR beta CDR3 regions were amplified. HTBI primers drove first-round RT-PCR of the TCR CDR3. TCRdb passed the multiplex PCR reads through MiXCR, listing each CDR3 protein once. This sample has a few hundred thousand distinct CDR3 sequences, with roughly 14% found just once. This CDR3 has 14 residues. V was shortened by 5 bases and J by 8 bases, with 15 bases between the two germline ends. The clonotype comes from a woman aged 18-29 years with Graves' hyperthyroidism that later progressed to Graves' ophthalmopathy. This chain links TRBV12-3 or TRBV12-4 with TRBJ1-4, with a possible D match to TRBD1 (6 bases). The sequenced sample consisted of blood. The DNA for the CDR3 is TGTGCCAGCAGTCGGTCACAGGGACGGGAAAAACTGTTTTTT. Translating it yields CASSRSQGREKLFF.